The T cell receptor (beta chain) described here comes from a study of shared clonotypes between healthy human individuals. As handled by the study authors: Owing to the provision of junction-only sequences devoid of quality scores by immunoSEQ, filtering differed. Measured with immunoSEQ multiplex PCR; TCRdb has only the in-frame clones, and not every one. Clone size and V and J calls were adopted from that table, with D and trimming inferred from the DNA. The data contain approximately 2,300,000 clones, less than 95% of them seen just once; the ten biggest clones take up 0.37%. Unmatched junction bases numbered 7, after V lost 3 bases and J lost 1 base. The CDR3 extends over 18 amino acids. Germline V gene sequence: CDR1 KGHSH, CDR2 LQKENI. Donors were Caucasian adults residing in Nashville, Tennessee, USA.

Sequenced input: naive CD4+ T cells from PBMCs. Specified subset: CD45RA+ positively selected. This clonotype was obtained from a man younger than 35 in good health. Some clones in this sample may be carry-over from other donors' samples. The rearrangement links TRBV18 to TRBJ2-1, with 12 bases identical to TRBD2. DNA for the CDR3: TGTGCCAGCTCACCCCTAACCCTAGCGGGAGGGTCCTACAATGAGCAGTTCTTC. Its translation: CASSPLTLAGGSYNEQFF.